This T cell receptor (beta chain) was sequenced during a study of identical twins. Germline CDR1 reads LNHDA; CDR2 reads SQIVND (reference sequence). The CDR3 runs 16 residues. Losses at the gene ends were 7 bases for V and 7 bases for J; bases not matched to a gene: 9. TCRdb analysed the 5' RACE reads with MiXCR anew, one entry per CDR3 protein. The sample holds roughly 710,000 distinct CDR3 sequences, roughly 6% seen once. This clonotype was observed a handful of times. The TCR comes from a young man in good health. This chain links TRBV19 with TRBJ2-1; 14 positions match TRBD2. The sample taken for sequencing was naive T cells sorted from blood. In DNA form, the CDR3 reads TGTGCCAGTAATACCGGGACTAGCGGGAGTAGGAATGAGCAGTTCTTC. The encoded protein is CASNTGTSGSRNEQFF. Using reference TRBV19 and TRBJ2-1 for the parts outside the CDR3, the full variable domain is DGGITQSPKYLFRKEGQNVTLSCEQNLNHDAMYWYRQDPGQGLRLIYYSQIVNDFQKGDIAEGYSVSREKKESFPLTVTSAQKNPTAFYLCASNTGTSGSRNEQFFGPGTRLTVL.